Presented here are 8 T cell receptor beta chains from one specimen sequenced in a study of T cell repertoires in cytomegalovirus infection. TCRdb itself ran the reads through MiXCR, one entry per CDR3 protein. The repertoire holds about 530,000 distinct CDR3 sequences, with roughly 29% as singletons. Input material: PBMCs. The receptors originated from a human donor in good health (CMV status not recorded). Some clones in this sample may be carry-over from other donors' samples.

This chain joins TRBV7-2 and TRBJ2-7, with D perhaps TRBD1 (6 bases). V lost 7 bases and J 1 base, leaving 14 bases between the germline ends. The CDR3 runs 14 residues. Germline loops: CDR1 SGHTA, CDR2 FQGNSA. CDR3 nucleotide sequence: TGTGCCAGCAATATCCCGGGACAATCCTACGAGCAGTACTTC. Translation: CASNIPGQSYEQYF.

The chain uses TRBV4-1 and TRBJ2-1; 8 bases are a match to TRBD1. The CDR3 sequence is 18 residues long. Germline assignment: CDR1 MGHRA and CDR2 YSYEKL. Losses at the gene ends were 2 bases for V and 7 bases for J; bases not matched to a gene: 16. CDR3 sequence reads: CASSQSDRGYWFGNEQFF. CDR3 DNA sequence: TGCGCCAGCAGCCAATCTGACAGGGGCTACTGGTTCGGGAATGAGCAGTTCTTC.

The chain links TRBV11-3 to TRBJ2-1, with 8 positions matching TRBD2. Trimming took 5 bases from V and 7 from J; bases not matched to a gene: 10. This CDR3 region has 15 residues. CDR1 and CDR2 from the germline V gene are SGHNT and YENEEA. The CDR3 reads CASSPRAGARNEQFF. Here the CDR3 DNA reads TGTGCCAGCAGCCCCCGAGCGGGAGCGCGGAATGAGCAGTTCTTC.

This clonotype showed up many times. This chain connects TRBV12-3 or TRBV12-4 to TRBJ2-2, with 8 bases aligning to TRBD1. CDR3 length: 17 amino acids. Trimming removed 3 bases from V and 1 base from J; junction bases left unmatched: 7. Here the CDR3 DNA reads TGTGCCAGCAGTTTCAAAATGGGGACAGGGAACACCGGGGAGCTGTTTTTT. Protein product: CASSFKMGTGNTGELFF.

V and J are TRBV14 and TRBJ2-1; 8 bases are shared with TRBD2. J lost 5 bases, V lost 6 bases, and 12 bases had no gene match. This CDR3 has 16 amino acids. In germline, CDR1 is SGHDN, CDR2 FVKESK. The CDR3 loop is CASSPPGRGPHNEQFF. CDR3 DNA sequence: TGTGCCAGCAGTCCACCCGGGAGGGGTCCACACAATGAGCAGTTCTTC.

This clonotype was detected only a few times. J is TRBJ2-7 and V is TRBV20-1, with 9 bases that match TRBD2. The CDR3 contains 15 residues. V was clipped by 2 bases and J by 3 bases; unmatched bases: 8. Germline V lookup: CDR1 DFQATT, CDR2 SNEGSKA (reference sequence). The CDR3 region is CSARPLAGSFYEQYF. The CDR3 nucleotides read TGCAGTGCTAGACCTCTAGCGGGATCTTTCTACGAGCAGTACTTC.

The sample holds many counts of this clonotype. The CDR3 reads CASSLGRFAYNEQFF. The CDR3 bases are TGTGCCAGCAGCTTAGGGCGGTTCGCCTACAATGAGCAGTTCTTC. The genes are TRBV7-6 and TRBJ2-1; the D is unclear. Per the germline V gene, CDR1 is SGHVS and CDR2 is FNYEAQ. The V end lost 1 base, the J end lost 2 bases, and 9 bases lay between the germline ends. There are 15 residues in the CDR3. The entire variable domain, with the rest obtained from reference TRBV7-6 and TRBJ2-1, is as follows: GAGVSQSPRYKVTKRGQDVALRCDPISGHVSLYWYRQALGQGPEFLTYFNYEAQQDKSGLPNDRFSAERPEGSISTLTIQRTEQRDSAMYRCASSLGRFAYNEQFFGPGTRLTVL.

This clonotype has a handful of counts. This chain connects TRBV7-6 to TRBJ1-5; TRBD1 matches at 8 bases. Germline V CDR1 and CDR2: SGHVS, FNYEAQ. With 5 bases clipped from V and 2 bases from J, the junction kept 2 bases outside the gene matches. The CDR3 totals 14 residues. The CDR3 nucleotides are TGTGCCAGCAGCCAGACAGGGGGCAATCAGCCCCAGCATTTT. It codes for CASSQTGGNQPQHF.